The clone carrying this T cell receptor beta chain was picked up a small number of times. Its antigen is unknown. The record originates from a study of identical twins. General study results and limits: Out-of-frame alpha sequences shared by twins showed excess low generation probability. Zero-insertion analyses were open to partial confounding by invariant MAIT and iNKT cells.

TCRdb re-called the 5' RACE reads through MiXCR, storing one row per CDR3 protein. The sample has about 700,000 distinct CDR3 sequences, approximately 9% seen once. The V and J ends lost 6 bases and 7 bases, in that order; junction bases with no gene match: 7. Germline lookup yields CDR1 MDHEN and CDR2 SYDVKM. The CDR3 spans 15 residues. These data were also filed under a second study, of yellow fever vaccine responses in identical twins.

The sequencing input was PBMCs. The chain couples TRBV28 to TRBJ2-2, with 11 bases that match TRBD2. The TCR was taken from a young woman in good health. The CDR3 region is CASRTSGSNNGELFF. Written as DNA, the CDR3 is TGTGCCAGCAGAACTAGCGGGAGTAATAACGGGGAGCTGTTTTTT.